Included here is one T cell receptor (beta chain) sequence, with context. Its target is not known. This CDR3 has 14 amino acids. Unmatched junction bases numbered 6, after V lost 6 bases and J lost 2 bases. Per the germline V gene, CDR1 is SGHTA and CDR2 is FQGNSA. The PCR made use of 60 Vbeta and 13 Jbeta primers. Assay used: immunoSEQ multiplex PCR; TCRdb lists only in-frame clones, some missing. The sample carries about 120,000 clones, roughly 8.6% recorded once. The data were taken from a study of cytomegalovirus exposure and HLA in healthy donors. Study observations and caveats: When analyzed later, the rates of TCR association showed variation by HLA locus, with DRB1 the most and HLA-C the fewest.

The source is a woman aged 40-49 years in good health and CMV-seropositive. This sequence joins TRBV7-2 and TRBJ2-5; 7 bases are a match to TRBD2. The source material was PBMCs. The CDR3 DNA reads TGTGCCAGCAGTCCCGGGGGGATACAAGAGACCCAGTACTTC. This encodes CASSPGGIQETQYF.